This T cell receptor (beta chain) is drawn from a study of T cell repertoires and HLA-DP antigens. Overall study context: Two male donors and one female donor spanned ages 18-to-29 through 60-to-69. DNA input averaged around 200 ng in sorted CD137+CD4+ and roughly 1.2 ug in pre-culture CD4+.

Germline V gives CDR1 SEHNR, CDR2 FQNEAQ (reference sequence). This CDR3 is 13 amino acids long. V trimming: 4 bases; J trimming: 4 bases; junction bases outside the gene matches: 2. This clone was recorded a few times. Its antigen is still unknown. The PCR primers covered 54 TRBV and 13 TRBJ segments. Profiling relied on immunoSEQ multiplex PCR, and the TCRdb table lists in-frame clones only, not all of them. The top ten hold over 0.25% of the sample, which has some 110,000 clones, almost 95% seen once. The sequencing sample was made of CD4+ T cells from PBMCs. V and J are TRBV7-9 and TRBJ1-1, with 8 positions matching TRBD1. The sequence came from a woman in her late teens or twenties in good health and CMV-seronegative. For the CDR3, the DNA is TGTGCCAGCAGCTCCAGGGGGCCCACTGAAGCTTTCTTT. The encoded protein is CASSSRGPTEAFF.